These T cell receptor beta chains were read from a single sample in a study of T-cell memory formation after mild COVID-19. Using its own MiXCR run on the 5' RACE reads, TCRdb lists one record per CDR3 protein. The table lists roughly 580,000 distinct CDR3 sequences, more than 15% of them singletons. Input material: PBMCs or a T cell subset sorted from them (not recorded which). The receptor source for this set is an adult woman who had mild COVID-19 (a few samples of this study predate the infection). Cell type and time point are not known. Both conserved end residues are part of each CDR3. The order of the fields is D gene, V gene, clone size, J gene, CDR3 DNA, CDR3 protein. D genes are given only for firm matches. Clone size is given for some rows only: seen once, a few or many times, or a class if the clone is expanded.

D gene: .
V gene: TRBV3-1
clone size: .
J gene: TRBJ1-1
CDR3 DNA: TGTGCCAGCAGCCAAGAGAGGATCGTGAACACTGAAGCTTTCTTT
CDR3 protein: CASSQERIVNTEAFF

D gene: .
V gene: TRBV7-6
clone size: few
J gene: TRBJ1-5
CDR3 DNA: TGTGCCAGCAGTTCCACGGGGGGTTTTCAGCCCCAGCATTTT
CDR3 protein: CASSSTGGFQPQHF

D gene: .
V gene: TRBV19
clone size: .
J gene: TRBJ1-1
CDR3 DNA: TGTGCCAGTAGTATTGCGGGACCTTCAGCTTTCTTT
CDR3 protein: CASSIAGPSAFF

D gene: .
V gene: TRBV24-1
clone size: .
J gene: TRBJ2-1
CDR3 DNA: TGTGCCACCAGTGATAACCTTCTTGACAATGAGCAGTTCTTC
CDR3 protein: CATSDNLLDNEQFF

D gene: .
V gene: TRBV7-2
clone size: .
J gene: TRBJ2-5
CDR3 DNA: TGTGCCAGCAGCTTGTTGCTTGACCCCACCTTC
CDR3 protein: CASSLLLDPTF

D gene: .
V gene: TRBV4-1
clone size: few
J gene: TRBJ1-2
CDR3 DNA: TGCGCCAGCAGCCAAGAACGGGGAATGATTCCCTATGGCTACACCTTC
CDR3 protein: CASSQERGMIPYGYTF

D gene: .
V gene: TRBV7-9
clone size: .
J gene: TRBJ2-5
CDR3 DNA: TGTGCCAGCACCTTTGGGAGGGAGACCCAGTACTTC
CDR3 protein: CASTFGRETQYF

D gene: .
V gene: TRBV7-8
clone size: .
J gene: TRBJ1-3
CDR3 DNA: TGTGCCAGCAGCTTATCAGACCCCCGGGACACCATATATTTT
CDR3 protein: CASSLSDPRDTIYF

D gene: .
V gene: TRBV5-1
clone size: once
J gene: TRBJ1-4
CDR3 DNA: TGCGCCAGCAGCTTGGGGCCAGAAGATTTCCCAACTAATGAAAAACTGTTTTTT
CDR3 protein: CASSLGPEDFPTNEKLFF

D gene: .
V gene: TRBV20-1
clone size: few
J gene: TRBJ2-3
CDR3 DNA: TGCAGTGCTATAGGAACAGATACGCAGTATTTT
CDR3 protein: CSAIGTDTQYF

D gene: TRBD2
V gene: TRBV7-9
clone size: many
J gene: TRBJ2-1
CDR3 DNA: TGTGCCAGCAGCTCCTATAGCGGGAGGAATTACAATGAGCAGTTCTTC
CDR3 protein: CASSSYSGRNYNEQFF

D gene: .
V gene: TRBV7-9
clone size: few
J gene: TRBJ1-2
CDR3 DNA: TGTGCCAGCAGCTCTTTTCTGAAGGGGGGTTTTGGCTACACCTTC
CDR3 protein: CASSSFLKGGFGYTF

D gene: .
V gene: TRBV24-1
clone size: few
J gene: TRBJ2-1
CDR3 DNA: TGTGCCACCAGTGTGGACCACGTTAGTGAGCAGTTCTTC
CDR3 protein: CATSVDHVSEQFF

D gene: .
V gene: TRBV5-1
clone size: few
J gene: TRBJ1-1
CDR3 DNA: TGCGCCAGCAGCTTGGTGGAGATGAACACTGAAGCTTTCTTT
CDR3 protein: CASSLVEMNTEAFF

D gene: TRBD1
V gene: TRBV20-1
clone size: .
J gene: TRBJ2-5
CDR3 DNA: TGCAGTGCTAGAGGCCGGGACAGGGTGTTTCAAGAGACCCAGTACTTC
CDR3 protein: CSARGRDRVFQETQYF

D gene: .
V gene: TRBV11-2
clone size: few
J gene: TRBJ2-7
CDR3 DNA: TGTGCCAGCAGCTTGACAGAATGGTACGAGCAGTACTTC
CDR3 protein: CASSLTEWYEQYF

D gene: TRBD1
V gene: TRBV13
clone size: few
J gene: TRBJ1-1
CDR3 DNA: TGTGCCAGCAGCACACAGGGGTGGAACACTGAAGCTTTCTTT
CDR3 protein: CASSTQGWNTEAFF

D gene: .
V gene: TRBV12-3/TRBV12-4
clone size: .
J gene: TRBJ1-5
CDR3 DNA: TGTGCCAGCAGTCAGTACGATAGCAATCAGCCCCAGCATTTT
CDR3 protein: CASSQYDSNQPQHF

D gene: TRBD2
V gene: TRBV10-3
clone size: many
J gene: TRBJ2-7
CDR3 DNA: TGTGCCATCAGTGGTACTAGCGGGAGCAACTACGAGCAGTACTTC
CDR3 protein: CAISGTSGSNYEQYF

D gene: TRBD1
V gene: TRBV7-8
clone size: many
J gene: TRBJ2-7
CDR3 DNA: TGTGCCAGCAGCTCCCGGGACAGGGGCCCCTCCTACGAGCAGTACTTC
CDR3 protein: CASSSRDRGPSYEQYF

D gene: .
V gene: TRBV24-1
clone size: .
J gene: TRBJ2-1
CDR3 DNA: TGTGCCACCAGTGACCAAAGTAAGGGGGACCACAATGAGCAGTTCTTC
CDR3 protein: CATSDQSKGDHNEQFF

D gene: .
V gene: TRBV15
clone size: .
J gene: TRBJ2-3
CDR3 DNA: TGTGCCACCAGCAGACTCCGTTCGGATACGCAGTATTTT
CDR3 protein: CATSRLRSDTQYF

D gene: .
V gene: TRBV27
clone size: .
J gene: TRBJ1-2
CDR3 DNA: TGTGCCAGCAGTTCCCGGACAGTAAAACCCTTCTATGGCTACACCTTC
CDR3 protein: CASSSRTVKPFYGYTF